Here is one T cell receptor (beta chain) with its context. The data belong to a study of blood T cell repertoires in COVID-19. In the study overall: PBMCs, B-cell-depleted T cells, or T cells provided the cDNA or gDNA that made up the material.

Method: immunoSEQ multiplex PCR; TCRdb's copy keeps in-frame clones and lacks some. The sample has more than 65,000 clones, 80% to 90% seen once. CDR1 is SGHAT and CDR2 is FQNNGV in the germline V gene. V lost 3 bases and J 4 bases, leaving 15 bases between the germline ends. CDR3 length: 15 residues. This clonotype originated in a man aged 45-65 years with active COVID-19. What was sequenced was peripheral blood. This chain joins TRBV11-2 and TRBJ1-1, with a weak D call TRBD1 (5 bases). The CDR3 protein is CASSFLGALSTEAFF. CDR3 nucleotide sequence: TGTGCCAGCAGCTTTCTTGGGGCCCTTTCCACTGAAGCTTTCTTT.